The subject of this entry is one TCR beta chain. The authors reverse transcribed 0.5 to 1 ug RNA with random hexamers. TCRdb re-called the immunoSEQ multiplex PCR reads with MiXCR, one entry per CDR3 protein. The table includes more than 250,000 distinct CDR3 sequences, about 92% detected once. The data belong to a study of CD8 T cells in Susac syndrome. Germline V gene data show CDR1 as SQVTM and CDR2 as ANQGSEA. The CDR3 contains 12 residues. With 4 bases clipped from V and 4 bases from J, the junction kept 2 bases outside the gene matches. V gene TRBV29-1 combines with J gene TRBJ2-5, with 8 bases lining up with TRBD2. The clonotype was recovered from a human donor with multiple sclerosis. The sequenced material came from CD4+ T cells from PBMCs. The CDR3 sequence is CSVARGGETQYF. CDR3 DNA: TGCAGCGTTGCTCGGGGGGGAGAGACCCAGTACTTC.